This T cell receptor beta chain was identified in a study of cytomegalovirus exposure and HLA in healthy donors. The germline V gene encodes CDR1 MNHEY and CDR2 SMNVEV (reference sequence). V shed 3 bases and J 5 bases; nucleotides not matched to a gene: 3. This CDR3 region has 14 residues. The study ran its PCR with 60 Vbeta and 13 Jbeta primers. This table comes from immunoSEQ multiplex PCR, and its TCRdb copy is limited to in-frame clones, with some not included. This sample has around 130,000 clones; around 82% occur once, and the top ten carry 11%. The study's findings and limits: A later analysis reportedly identified an Asian-associated ancestry cluster as carrying fewer N-insertions than the approximately 670-donor mean. Segments of the TCR beta V type were, in most cases, productive about 87% or about 30% of the time in an earlier analysis.

Turning to this clone: Its antigen is undetermined.

The genes are TRBV27 and TRBJ1-5, with TRBD1 matching over 8 bases. Sequenced: PBMCs. The receptor was isolated from a male donor in good health and CMV-seropositive. CDR3 sequence (DNA): TGTGCCAGCAGTTTTGGACAGGGCCATCAGCCCCAGCATTTT. Translating it yields CASSFGQGHQPQHF.